The entry below describes one TCR beta chain. This specimen comes from a study of CD8 T cells in Susac syndrome. The CDR3 runs to 17 residues. V was shortened by 7 bases and J by 6 bases, with 28 bases between the two germline ends. Reverse transcription used roughly 0.5 to 1 ug RNA and random hexamers. TCRdb re-called the immunoSEQ multiplex PCR reads through MiXCR, storing one row per CDR3 protein. The sample holds 150,000 to 180,000 distinct CDR3 sequences, about 95% seen once. Sequencing was performed on CD8+ T cells from PBMCs. This TCR was recovered from a human donor with multiple sclerosis. J is TRBJ2-7 and V is TRBV12-3 or TRBV12-4, with D tentatively TRBD2 (6 bases). The CDR3 DNA sequence: TGTGCCAGCAACTCTCCTGGGGCAGTAAGACTAGTTAGCGAGCAGTACGTC. Its protein product is CASNSPGAVRLVSEQYV.